This T cell receptor beta chain was profiled in a study of T cell responses to AZD1222 COVID-19 vaccine. The overall study: Both about-4-week and about-12-week second-dose recipients were combined. Overall study findings and caveats: Seropositivity was recorded at baseline in only a handful of AZD1222 recipients. Per reports, nearly half of all spike-specific TCRs target regions that are unmutated in variants. Clonal diversity was possibly underestimated; the donors were predominantly white British and more often female.

The ends were cut back, 4 bases at V and 8 bases at J, with 15 bases in the middle. The V gene's germline CDR1 is SGDLS and CDR2 YYNGEE. The CDR3 has 13 residues. The table came from immunoSEQ multiplex PCR; TCRdb's copy has only in-frame clones and leaves some out. The sample carries about 100,000 clones, 92% recorded once. In the case of this clone: Its antigen is as yet unknown.

The chain links TRBV9 to TRBJ1-2; weak D call: TRBD1 (5 bases). The receptor comes from an adult in good health. The material sequenced was peripheral blood, taken on day 0 of AZD1222 vaccination. CDR3 region: CASSSAGRQGYTF. For the CDR3, the DNA is TGTGCCAGCAGCTCCGCGGGACGCCAAGGCTACACCTTC.